This TCR beta chain was captured by sequencing in a study of early T cells in non-severe SARS-CoV-2 infection (dated by TCRdb to the early 2020s). Regarding the study in general: Because TCR sequencing relied on bulk RNA taken from unsorted whole blood, pairing of alpha and beta chains was not possible. On the study overall, not on this receptor specifically: Matching against VDJdb was skewed toward anti-spike CD8 responses, likely underestimated virus-specific expansions, and missed private and CD4 specificities.

The germline V gene (reference sequence) gives CDR1 as DFQATT and CDR2 as SNEGSKA. At the junction V is shortened by 5 bases and J by 5 bases, with 17 bases in between. The CDR3 contains 14 residues, cysteine and phenylalanine counted. Of all the DNA, just the CDR3 is kept, 42 bases in frame from base 1. This was a case-control study nested in a cohort of healthcare workers in London, UK, who had nasopharyngeal swab PCR tests and blood samples taken every week. Healthcare workers were recruited between 23 and 31 March 2020, during the week of the UK lockdown, and were followed weekly for up to about 16 weeks. Library prep was done by 5' RACE. Sequencing instrument: NextSeq 500. In the TCR library protocol, unique molecular identifiers were attached to individual cDNA molecules to correct for PCR bias and sequencing error. TCR alpha and beta chains were both sequenced, and the abundances of alpha and beta sequences in each sample were closely correlated with each other. The source study handled its data this way. Decombinator V4 was used to perform V gene, J gene and CDR3 annotation of TCR sequences. Expanded TCRs were defined as changing significantly between any two time points under a Poisson model with p below 0.0001. TCR abundances were normalised to the total number of TCRs sequenced per sample and were expressed as counts per million. TRAV1-2 paired with TRAJ12, TRAJ20 or TRAJ33 defined MAIT TCRs, while TRAV10 paired with TRAJ18 defined iNKT TCRs. VDJdb, accessed on 1 November 2021, was searched for TCRs annotated for CMV, EBV and SARS-CoV-2, and TCRs annotated for more than one antigen were excluded. Clones were called with MiXCR by TCRdb after fastp trimmed the public reads at Q25, and only in-frame beta chains were retained. Identical CDR3 proteins give one entry, which carries the most common genes and DNA. These V and J calls derive from TCRdb rather than the authors' analysis. The sample profile shows about 110,000 distinct CDR3 sequences; over 10% of them were found once. Around 3% of the sample is held by the ten biggest clonotypes.

A remark on this clonotype: Its antigen has not been determined. No quality values exist for individual bases; no much larger clone is one base distant.

This receptor chain uses TRBV20-1 and TRBJ2-3; TRBD2 is a possible D gene, resting on 6 matching bases. Sequencing was performed on whole blood. The TCR comes from an adult who was a healthcare worker with PCR-confirmed SARS-CoV-2 infection or an uninfected control (not recorded which). At the DNA level, the sequence is TGCAGTGCTGACCGCGGGGCGCAGGGAGATACGCAGTATTTT. It codes for CSADRGAQGDTQYF.